Listed below are T cell receptor beta chains from one sample, sequenced in a study of technical replicates of blood from several donors. TCRdb's table, derived via immunoSEQ multiplex PCR, lists solely in-frame clones and lacks some. Altogether roughly 80,000 clones are present, about 94% being singletons, with the ten largest covering roughly 0.38%. Sample: T cells isolated from PBMCs. The receptors were gathered from a human donor in good health. CDR3s include the opening cysteine and the closing phenylalanine or tryptophan. Clone size is given for some rows only: seen once, a few or many times, or a class if the clone is expanded.

v_call: TRBV19; clone_size: .; cdr3_aa: CASSLQEITEAFF
v_call: TRBV7-8; clone_size: .; cdr3_aa: CASSLGREGNEQYF
v_call: TRBV6-5; clone_size: .; cdr3_aa: CASSYTGYGNTIYF
v_call: TRBV28; clone_size: .; cdr3_aa: CASGGNQPQHF
v_call: TRBV10-1; clone_size: .; cdr3_aa: CASSPNRYSYEQYF
v_call: TRBV5-6; clone_size: .; cdr3_aa: CASSLLGQSNEKLFF
v_call: TRBV5-6; clone_size: .; cdr3_aa: CASSRFSGAADTQYF
v_call: TRBV6-5; clone_size: once; cdr3_aa: CASSYSIAGVHNEQFF
v_call: TRBV5-6; clone_size: .; cdr3_aa: CASSLILAGADTQYF
v_call: TRBV18; clone_size: .; cdr3_aa: CASSPGTSGYNEQYF